Detailed here is one TCR beta chain. Source study methods: Nucleated cell counts were estimated from reference gene primer amplification. The data were produced by immunoSEQ multiplex PCR, yet TCRdb's version contains in-frame clones alone and is incomplete. V and J calls and clone size are given by that table; D and trimming were obtained from the DNA. This table has 200,000 to 250,000 clones, roughly 86% appearing once. The CDR3 runs 13 residues. Germline CDR1 reads MRHNA; CDR2 reads SNTAGT. Trimming removed 5 bases from V and 6 bases from J, with 10 bases in between. This specimen belongs to a study of blood T cell repertoires in COVID-19. Clinical histories supplied by participants themselves formed the basis of cohort assignment.

Sequences were obtained from PBMCs or T cells enriched from blood (not recorded which). The V and J genes are TRBV6-4 and TRBJ2-2; possible D gene TRBD1, 6 bases. The clonotype originates from a man between 18 and 35 years old with acute COVID-19. CDR3 loop: CASSQQGSGELFF. CDR3 nucleotide sequence: TGTGCCAGCAGTCAACAGGGATCCGGGGAGCTGTTTTTT.